The 5 T cell receptor beta chains in this list originate from one sample, sequenced in a study of OX40 agonist ivuxolimab in advanced cancers. Libraries were prepared by immunoSEQ multiplex PCR; TCRdb keeps only in-frame clonotypes and omits some of them. This sample has around 73,000 clones, with 90% found just once. This specimen consisted of CD4+ or CD8+ T cells sorted from blood, obtained in a trial of the OX40 agonist ivuxolimab. The source is an adult with an advanced solid tumor such as melanoma, head and neck, liver or kidney cancer.

V and J are TRBV6-5 and TRBJ1-5; D gene ambiguous. The CDR3 contains 13 residues. Germline V gene sequence: CDR1 MNHEY, CDR2 SVGAGI. With 6 bases removed from V and 0 bases from J, the gap between germline ends came to 6 bases. This chain's CDR3 is CASSRHSNQPQHF. DNA of the CDR3: TGTGCCAGCAGCCGACATAGCAATCAGCCCCAGCATTTT.

V and J are TRBV7-3 and TRBJ2-1; 11 nucleotides agree with TRBD2. The germline CDR1 and CDR2 sequences are SGHTA and FQGTGA. Trimming removed 5 bases from V and 2 bases from J; junction bases left unmatched: 2. The CDR3 is 15 amino acids. The CDR3 coding sequence is TGTGCCAGCAGCATTAGCGGGGGGGCCTACAATGAGCAGTTCTTC. Translated: CASSISGGAYNEQFF.

This chain uses TRBV7-9 with TRBJ1-4; D remains unclear. From germline, CDR1 is SEHNR and CDR2 FQNEAQ (reference sequence). The CDR3 contains 13 residues. The V gene lost 4 bases and the J gene lost 7 bases, with 10 bases spanning the gap. CDR3 bases: TGTGCCAGCAGCTCTATTCCTAGTGAAAAACTGTTTTTT. Translated: CASSSIPSEKLFF. Full variable domain (rest looked up from reference TRBV7-9 and TRBJ1-4): DTGVSQNPRHKITKRGQNVTFRCDPISEHNRLYWYRQTLGQGPEFLTYFQNEAQLEKSRLLSDRFSAERPKGSFSTLEIQRTEQGDSAMYLCASSSIPSEKLFFGSGTQLSVL.

The chain joins TRBV7-7 to TRBJ2-7; TRBD2 might be the D (5 bases). Germline values: CDR1 SSHAT, CDR2 FNYEAQ (reference sequence). Trimming pared 1 base from V and 6 bases from J, leaving 13 bases between. The CDR3 totals 14 residues. CDR3 DNA sequence: TGTGCCAGCAGCTTAGTGGGTTTGGGAGCCGAGCAGTACTTC. It translates to CASSLVGLGAEQYF.

The chain carries TRBV5-4 and TRBJ2-2; D gene uncertain. The CDR3 runs 12 residues. Germline V gene sequence: CDR1 SGHNT, CDR2 YYREEE (reference sequence). V lost 5 bases to trimming and J lost 7 bases, with 9 bases between them. Written as DNA, the CDR3 is TGTGCCAGCAGGTCGGATGACGGGGAGCTGTTTTTT. Its protein product is CASRSDDGELFF. Complete variable domain (other parts from reference TRBV5-4 and TRBJ2-2): ETGVTQSPTHLIKTRGQQVTLRCSSQSGHNTVSWYQQALGQGPQFIFQYYREEENGRGNFPPRFSGLQFPNYSSELNVNALELDDSALYLCASRSDDGELFFGEGSRLTVL.